This T cell receptor (beta chain) comes out of a study of blood T cell repertoires in COVID-19. As for the study in general: The United States, Italy and Spain were the sources of the acute and convalescent COVID-19 samples.

Germline lookup yields CDR1 SGHNT and CDR2 YYREEE (reference sequence). The germline V and J ends were trimmed by 1 base and 0 bases, with 7 bases remaining between them. The CDR3 loop spans 14 amino acids. Seattle cases were enrolled at active infection and followed longitudinally. Authors' processing steps: How many nucleated cells were present was estimated from reference gene primer amplification. The assay was immunoSEQ multiplex PCR, and TCRdb's table has in-frame clones only and misses some. The D gene and trimming were derived from the DNA, and the V and J assignments and clone size from that table. The repertoire holds roughly 220,000 clones, with 82% as singletons.

The chain combines TRBV5-4 with TRBJ1-2; D unclear. Material: peripheral blood. This clonotype was sampled from a woman at least 80 years old with COVID-19, enrolled during active disease. The CDR3 DNA is TGTGCCAGCAGCTTGACAGTAGCTAACTATGGCTACACCTTC. This translates into CASSLTVANYGYTF.